Below are 25 T cell receptor beta chains sequenced from a single sample in a study of T cell responses to AZD1222 COVID-19 vaccine. Libraries were prepared by immunoSEQ multiplex PCR; TCRdb keeps only in-frame clonotypes and omits some of them. This sample has tens of thousands of clones, with 90% found just once. Sequences were derived from peripheral blood, sampled 28 days after the second AZD1222 dose. The receptors shown here come from an adult who received the AZD1222 COVID-19 vaccine.

This clone has just one count. The chain is built from TRBV3-1 (or the pseudogene TRBV3-2) and TRBJ2-6; weak D call: TRBD1 (6 bases). V shed 2 bases and J shed 2 bases, with 13 bases lying between them. This CDR3 has 17 amino acids. CDR1 is LGHDT, CDR2 YNNKEL, per germline (reference sequence). The DNA for the CDR3 is TGTGCCAGCAGCCAACTCAGGGGTGTCACTGGGGCCAACGTCCTGACTTTC. The encoded protein is CASSQLRGVTGANVLTF.

Only one count was recorded for this clone. The chain recombines TRBV28 with TRBJ1-4; TRBD1 matches 10 bases. The CDR3 runs 15 residues. Germline CDR1 and CDR2: MDHEN and SYDVKM. With V trimmed by 6 bases and J by 5 bases, 6 bases remained unmatched. CDR3 DNA: TGTGCCAGCAGCCCCGAGGACAGGGGGAATGAAAAACTGTTTTTT. This sequence encodes CASSPEDRGNEKLFF.

The rearrangement links TRBV11-2 to TRBJ2-7, with unresolved D. V lost 1 base to trimming and J lost 6 bases, with 7 bases between them. From germline, CDR1 is SGHAT and CDR2 FQNNGV. The CDR3 extends over 12 amino acids. The CDR3 coding sequence is TGTGCCAGCAGCTTAGTAGGAGTCGAGCAGTACTTC. Residues: CASSLVGVEQYF.

Only one count was recorded for this clone. This sequence joins TRBV11-2 and TRBJ2-7; tentatively, D is TRBD1 (5 bases). The germline CDR1 and CDR2 sequences are SGHAT and FQNNGV. V was shortened by 4 bases and J by 0 bases, with 13 bases between the two germline ends. The CDR3 is 15 amino acids. CDR3 DNA sequence: TGTGCCAGCAGCTCCAGAAGGGGCAGCTCCTACGAGCAGTACTTC. Protein sequence: CASSSRRGSSYEQYF.

This clone was seen a single time. V gene TRBV5-4 combines with J gene TRBJ2-5, with D maybe TRBD1 (6 bases). Between the trimmed V and J ends, which lost 4 bases and 5 bases, there was a span of 15 bases. Germline V CDR1 and CDR2: SGHNT, YYREEE (reference sequence). CDR3 length equals 14 residues. CDR3 DNA: TGTGCCAGCAGCCTACCGGACAGTCGGGAGACCCAGTACTTC. Translation gives CASSLPDSRETQYF.

The chain links TRBV12-3 or TRBV12-4 to TRBJ1-1; D gene unclear. The CDR3 extends over 13 amino acids. With 1 base removed from V and 4 bases from J, the gap between germline ends came to 7 bases. The CDR3 loop is CASSLGFVTEAFF. The CDR3 nucleotides are TGTGCCAGCAGTTTAGGATTTGTCACTGAAGCTTTCTTT.

This sequence joins TRBV28 and TRBJ1-1; TRBD1 is a possible D gene (6 bases). CDR1 and CDR2 from the germline V gene are MDHEN and SYDVKM. The CDR3 totals 13 residues. V gave up 8 bases and J gave up 1 base, with 11 bases separating them. CDR3 nucleotides: TGTGCCAGCCGACCGGGACAGAACACTGAAGCTTTCTTT. Translation: CASRPGQNTEAFF.

The V call is TRBV6-5, the J call TRBJ2-7; tentatively, D is TRBD1 or TRBD2 (5 bases each). Trimming took off 0 bases at V and 1 base at J, with 10 bases between the two ends. The CDR3 spans 15 residues. CDR1 is MNHEY and CDR2 is SVGAGI in the germline V gene. As DNA, the CDR3 is TGTGCCAGCAGTTACTCCCGGGGCGATTCCTACGAGCAGTACTTC. Translation: CASSYSRGDSYEQYF.

The chain uses TRBV9 and TRBJ1-2, with D tentatively TRBD1 (5 bases). Trimming stripped 4 bases from V and 5 bases from J, with 18 bases between. CDR1 is SGDLS and CDR2 is YYNGEE in the germline V gene. The length of the CDR3 is 15 residues. CDR3 region: CASSPGTAVSYGYTF. Written as DNA, the CDR3 is TGTGCCAGCAGCCCCGGGACGGCCGTTTCATATGGCTACACCTTC.

The V gene is TRBV5-1, the J gene TRBJ2-3; D may be TRBD2 (6 bases). Germline V gene lookup returns CDR1 SGHRS and CDR2 YFSETQ. Trimming stripped 0 bases from V and 6 bases from J, with 11 bases between. The CDR3 is made up of 14 amino acids. The CDR3: CASSLAGEADTQYF. The CDR3 region has the DNA TGCGCCAGCAGCTTGGCGGGGGAGGCGGATACGCAGTATTTT. The variable domain in full, completed from reference TRBV5-1 and TRBJ2-3, reads KAGVTQTPRYLIKTRGQQVTLSCSPISGHRSVSWYQQTPGQGLQFLFEYFSETQRNKGNFPGRFSGRQFSNSRSEMNVSTLELGDSALYLCASSLAGEADTQYFGPGTRLTVL.

The chain carries TRBV6-2 or TRBV6-3 and TRBJ1-1; tentative D call: TRBD1 (5 bases). Trimming took 2 bases from V and 5 from J, leaving 18 bases between them. Germline-derived CDR1 and CDR2 are MNHEY and SVGEGT. CDR3 size: 16 residues. The CDR3 DNA sequence: TGTGCCAGCAGTTACGGCCAGGGACGTCTGGGGACTGAAGCTTTCTTT. Amino acids: CASSYGQGRLGTEAFF.

The chain carries TRBV11-3 and TRBJ2-1; 9 bases fit TRBD1. J was trimmed by 2 bases and V by 4 bases; bases with no gene match: 6. The length of the CDR3 is 16 residues. CDR1 is SGHNT and CDR2 is YENEEA in the germline V gene. CDR3 in DNA: TGTGCCAGCAGCTCCGCAGGGACAGGGACCTACAATGAGCAGTTCTTC. Translating it yields CASSSAGTGTYNEQFF.

The rearrangement joins TRBV7-6 to TRBJ2-7; TRBD2 matches at 7 bases. Germline lookup yields CDR1 SGHVS and CDR2 FNYEAQ. J was trimmed by 0 bases and V by 5 bases; bases with no gene match: 10. This CDR3 spans 16 amino acids. The CDR3 nucleotides are TGTGCCAGCAGCCCCAGGAGCGGGGTTAGCTCCTACGAGCAGTACTTC. Translated, it gives CASSPRSGVSSYEQYF.

The V gene is TRBV20-1, the J gene TRBJ1-5; no clear D. Trimming removed 6 bases at V and 9 bases at J, with 9 bases between. Germline V gene sequence: CDR1 DFQATT, CDR2 SNEGSKA (reference sequence). This CDR3 is 10 amino acids long. The DNA for the CDR3 is TGCAGTGCCCCCCTGGGGCCCCAGCATTTT. Its translation: CSAPLGPQHF.

Concerning this clone: The same CDR3 can be traced to other DNA sequences in this sample. This rearrangement joins TRBV5-1 to TRBJ1-4, with D hard to call. This CDR3 region has 13 residues. CDR1 and CDR2 from the germline V gene are SGHRS and YFSETQ. Deletions cut 0 bases from V and 4 bases from J, with 4 bases between. The CDR3: CASSLGGNEKLFF. The CDR3 DNA sequence: TGCGCCAGCAGCTTGGGGGGTAATGAAAAACTGTTTTTT.

The chain recombines TRBV7-2 with TRBJ1-6, with D unresolved. Trimming cost V 1 base and J 0 bases, with 10 bases left between them. This CDR3 comprises 17 residues. Per the germline V gene, CDR1 is SGHTA and CDR2 is FQGNSA. This chain's CDR3 is CASSLGRPSSYNSPLHF. The DNA for the CDR3 is TGTGCCAGCAGCTTAGGCAGGCCGAGCTCCTATAATTCACCCCTCCACTTT.

This sequence joins TRBV5-4 and TRBJ1-2; the D gene is possibly TRBD1 (5 bases). Trimming removed 2 bases from V and 4 bases from J, with 9 bases in between. From germline, CDR1 is SGHNT and CDR2 YYREEE (reference sequence). The CDR3 consists of 13 residues. The CDR3: CASSFEGSYGYTF. CDR3 DNA sequence: TGTGCCAGCAGCTTTGAGGGGAGCTATGGCTACACCTTC.

This clone appeared once. The chain uses TRBV3-1 (or the pseudogene TRBV3-2) and TRBJ2-5, with 10 bases matching TRBD2. The CDR3 contains 15 residues. V was pared by 3 bases and J by 4 bases, with 5 bases of the junction left unmatched. In germline, CDR1 is LGHDT, CDR2 YNNKEL (reference sequence). The CDR3 DNA reads as TGTGCCAGCAGCCAGCAGCGGGGGGGCCTAGAGACCCAGTACTTC. Its translation is CASSQQRGGLETQYF.

The chain couples TRBV18 to TRBJ2-1, with D uncertain. V was pared by 0 bases and J by 5 bases, with 8 bases between. The CDR3 is 14 amino acids. Germline V CDR1 and CDR2: KGHSH, LQKENI. For the CDR3, the DNA is TGTGCCAGCTCACCACCGGCTACCCACAATGAGCAGTTCTTC. Protein product: CASSPPATHNEQFF.

This chain connects TRBV9 to TRBJ2-4, with TRBD2 as a possible D gene (6 bases). CDR3 length: 13 residues. CDR1 is SGDLS and CDR2 is YYNGEE in the germline V gene. V was pared by 0 bases and J by 9 bases, with 10 bases between. CDR3 protein: CASSVGGGGIQYF. As DNA, the CDR3 is TGTGCCAGCAGCGTAGGTGGGGGAGGCATTCAGTACTTC.

The rearrangement uses TRBV28 and TRBJ1-1; D gene ambiguous. V was pared by 4 bases and J by 8 bases, with 8 bases between. The CDR3 is 11 residues long. The germline V gene encodes CDR1 MDHEN and CDR2 SYDVKM. CDR3 residues: CASSSQREAFF. CDR3 in DNA: TGTGCCAGCAGTTCACAGCGGGAAGCTTTCTTT.

The V gene is TRBV10-2, the J gene TRBJ1-6, with D unresolved. Deletions cut 4 bases from V and 10 bases from J, with 14 bases between. The CDR3 is 14 residues long. The germline CDR1 and CDR2 sequences are WSHSY and SAAADI. For the CDR3, the DNA is TGCGCCAGCAGTGTTCCCGGGTCGGACTCACCCCTCCACTTT. It encodes CASSVPGSDSPLHF.

This chain uses TRBV6-2 or TRBV6-3 with TRBJ2-7; the match to TRBD2 covers 8 bases. Trimming cost V 6 bases and J 2 bases; bases outside gene matches: 3. The CDR3 is 13 amino acids. The germline V gene encodes CDR1 MNHEY and CDR2 SVGEGT. The CDR3 DNA reads as TGTGCCAGCAGCGGTAGCGGGGCCTACGAGCAGTACTTC. Translating it yields CASSGSGAYEQYF.

The gene calls are TRBV10-3 and TRBJ1-1; D gene unclear. The CDR3 has 13 residues. Germline V lookup: CDR1 ENHRY, CDR2 SYGVKD. V was trimmed by 10 bases and J by 1 base, leaving 13 bases between them. Here the CDR3 DNA reads TGTGCCACCAAGGTACAGAAGAACACTGAAGCTTTCTTT. Protein product: CATKVQKNTEAFF.

The rearrangement uses TRBV18 and TRBJ2-7; D not certain. The CDR3 is made up of 13 amino acids. Trimming shortened V by 0 bases and J by 4 bases, and 7 bases separated the two germline ends. Germline-derived CDR1 and CDR2 are KGHSH and LQKENI. CDR3 region: CASSPPSYYEQYF. The CDR3 coding sequence is TGTGCCAGCTCACCACCGAGTTATTACGAGCAGTACTTC.